These 5 T cell receptor beta chains were sequenced from one sample in a study of cytomegalovirus exposure and HLA in healthy donors. The PCR ran on 60 Vbeta and 13 Jbeta primers. TCRdb's copy holds only in-frame clones and misses some; the assay was immunoSEQ multiplex PCR. The data show about 120,000 clones, 80% to 85% seen once. The sequenced material came from PBMCs. The receptors originated from a woman aged 30 to 39 in good health and CMV-seronegative.

The chain couples TRBV28 to TRBJ2-5; 8 bases align to TRBD1. The tail of the sequence fits TRBJ2-7 better, so the J call may be wrong. The CDR3 is made up of 14 amino acids. Germline CDR1 MDHEN, CDR2 SYDVKM. CDR3 residues: CASSLPTGAYEQYF. In nucleotides, the CDR3 is TGTGCCAGCAGTTTGCCGACAGGGGCCTACGAGCAGTACTTC.

V usage is TRBV23-1 and J usage is TRBJ2-2; D might be TRBD1 (5 bases). TRBV23-1 is an ORF, with its function uncertain. V dropped 4 bases and J dropped 0 bases, with 15 bases sitting between them. CDR3 length equals 17 residues. The CDR3 here is CASSRRRTGANTGELFF. The CDR3 DNA is TGCGCCAGCAGTCGGCGGAGAACAGGAGCGAACACCGGGGAGCTGTTTTTT.

The chain employs TRBV11-2 and TRBJ1-4, with TRBD1 matching over 7 bases. J gave up 5 bases and V 5 bases, and 8 bases lay outside the gene matches. The CDR3 covers 15 residues. From germline, CDR1 is SGHAT and CDR2 FQNNGV. CDR3 residues: CASSPWTGGNEKLFF. CDR3 coding DNA: TGTGCCAGCAGCCCCTGGACAGGCGGGAATGAAAAACTGTTTTTT.

The chain employs TRBV7-2 and TRBJ2-7, with D perhaps matching TRBD2 (6 bases). V was pared by 5 bases and J by 6 bases, with 14 bases between. Germline V gives CDR1 SGHTA, CDR2 FQGNSA. The CDR3 sequence is 13 residues long. This CDR3 reads CASSRRAAGEQYF. CDR3 nucleotide sequence: TGTGCCAGCAGCCGCCGGGCAGCGGGCGAGCAGTACTTC.

The chain is built from TRBV5-6 and TRBJ1-5, with TRBD1 matching over 12 bases. CDR1 and CDR2 (germline): SGHDT, YYEEEE. J was trimmed by 5 bases and V by 6 bases; bases with no gene match: 6. The CDR3 contains 15 residues. The CDR3 sequence is CASTLGTGGYQPQHF. CDR3 DNA: TGTGCCAGCACCCTAGGGACAGGGGGCTATCAGCCCCAGCATTTT.